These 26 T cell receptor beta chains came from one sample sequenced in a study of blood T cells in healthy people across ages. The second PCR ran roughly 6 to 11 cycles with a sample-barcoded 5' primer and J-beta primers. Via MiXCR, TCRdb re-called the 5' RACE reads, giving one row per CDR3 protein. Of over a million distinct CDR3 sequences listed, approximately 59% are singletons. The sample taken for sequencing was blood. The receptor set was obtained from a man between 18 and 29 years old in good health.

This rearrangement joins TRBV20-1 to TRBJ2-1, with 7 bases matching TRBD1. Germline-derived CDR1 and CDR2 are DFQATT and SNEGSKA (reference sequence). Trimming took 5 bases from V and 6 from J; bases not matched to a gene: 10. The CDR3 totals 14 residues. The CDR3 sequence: CSAADRVSPNEQFF. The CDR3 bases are TGCAGTGCTGCAGACAGGGTCTCCCCCAATGAGCAGTTCTTC.

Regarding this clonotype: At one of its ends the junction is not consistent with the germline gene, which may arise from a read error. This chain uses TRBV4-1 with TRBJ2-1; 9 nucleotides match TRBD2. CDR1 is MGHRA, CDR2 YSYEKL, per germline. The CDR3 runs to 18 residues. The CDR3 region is CASSKDFYSGSVSNEQFF. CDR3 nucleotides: TGCGCCAGCAGCAAAGACTTCTATAGCGGGAGTGTAAGCAATGAGCAGTTCTTC.

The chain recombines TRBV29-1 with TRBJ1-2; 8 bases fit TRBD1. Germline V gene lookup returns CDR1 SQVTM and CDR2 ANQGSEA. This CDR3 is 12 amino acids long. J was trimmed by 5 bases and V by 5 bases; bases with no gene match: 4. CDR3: CSVRQGFYGYTF. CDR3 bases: TGCAGCGTTCGACAGGGGTTTTATGGCTACACCTTC.

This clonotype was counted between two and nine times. The CDR3 DNA is TGTGCCAGCAGCCACCCGGTGGTGGGGTTGCCCTATAGCAATCAGCCCCAGCATTTT. It yields the protein CASSHPVVGLPYSNQPQHF. The V and J genes are TRBV11-2 and TRBJ1-5, with no clear D. Germline loops: CDR1 SGHAT, CDR2 FQNNGV. The CDR3 loop spans 19 amino acids. The ends were cut back, 5 bases at V and 0 bases at J, with 23 bases in the middle.

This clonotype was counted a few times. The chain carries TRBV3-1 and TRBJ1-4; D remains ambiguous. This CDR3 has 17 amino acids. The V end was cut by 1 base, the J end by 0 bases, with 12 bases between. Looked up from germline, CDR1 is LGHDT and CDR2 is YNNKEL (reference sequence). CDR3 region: CASSQVNAATTNEKLFF. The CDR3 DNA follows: TGTGCCAGCAGCCAAGTGAACGCAGCTACAACTAATGAAAAACTGTTTTTT.

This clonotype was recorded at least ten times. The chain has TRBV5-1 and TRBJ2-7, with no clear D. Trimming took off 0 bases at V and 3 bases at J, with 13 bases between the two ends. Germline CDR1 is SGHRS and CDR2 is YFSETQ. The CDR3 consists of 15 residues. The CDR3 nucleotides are TGCGCCAGCAGCTTGGCCGGTGGTGGTAGCTACGAGCAGTACTTC. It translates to CASSLAGGGSYEQYF.

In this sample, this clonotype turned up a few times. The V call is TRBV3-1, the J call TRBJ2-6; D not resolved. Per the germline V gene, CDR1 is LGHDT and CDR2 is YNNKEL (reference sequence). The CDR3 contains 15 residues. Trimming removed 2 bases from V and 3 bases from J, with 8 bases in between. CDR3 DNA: TGTGCCAGCAGCCAACTTCCTGGTGGGGCCAACGTCCTGACTTTC. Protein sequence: CASSQLPGGANVLTF.

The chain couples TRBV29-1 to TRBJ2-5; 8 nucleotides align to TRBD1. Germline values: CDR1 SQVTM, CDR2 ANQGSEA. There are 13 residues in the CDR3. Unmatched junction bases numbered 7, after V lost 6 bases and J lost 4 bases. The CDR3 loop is CSVEDRVRETQYF. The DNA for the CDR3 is TGCAGCGTCGAGGACAGGGTCCGAGAGACCCAGTACTTC.

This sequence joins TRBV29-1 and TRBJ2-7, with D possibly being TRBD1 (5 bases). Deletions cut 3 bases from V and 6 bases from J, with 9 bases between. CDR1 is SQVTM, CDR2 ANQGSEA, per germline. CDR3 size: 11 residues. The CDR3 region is CSVDVQGEQYF. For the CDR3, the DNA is TGCAGCGTTGATGTCCAGGGCGAGCAGTACTTC.

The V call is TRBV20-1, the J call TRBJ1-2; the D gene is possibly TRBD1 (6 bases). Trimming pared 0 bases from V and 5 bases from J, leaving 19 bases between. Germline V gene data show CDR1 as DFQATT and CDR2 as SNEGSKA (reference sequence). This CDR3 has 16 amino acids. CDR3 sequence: CSARDPLGGHQYGYTF. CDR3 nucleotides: TGCAGTGCTAGAGATCCCCTTGGGGGACATCAGTATGGCTACACCTTC.

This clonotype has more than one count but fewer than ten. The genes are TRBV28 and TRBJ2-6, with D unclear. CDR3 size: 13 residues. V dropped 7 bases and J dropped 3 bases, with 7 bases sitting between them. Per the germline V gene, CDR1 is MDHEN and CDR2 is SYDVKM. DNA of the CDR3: TGTGCCAGCAAGGAAGTTGGGGCCAACGTCCTGACTTTC. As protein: CASKEVGANVLTF. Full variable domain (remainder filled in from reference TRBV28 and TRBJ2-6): DVKVTQSSRYLVKRTGEKVFLECVQDMDHENMFWYRQDPGLGLRLIYFSYDVKMKEKGDIPEGYSVSREKKERFSLILESASTNQTSMYLCASKEVGANVLTFGAGSRLTVL.

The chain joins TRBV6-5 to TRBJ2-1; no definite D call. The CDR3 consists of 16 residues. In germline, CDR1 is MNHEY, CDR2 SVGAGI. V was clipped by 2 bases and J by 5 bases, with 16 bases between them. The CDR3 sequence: CASSYVPTPINNEQFF. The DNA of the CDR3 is TGTGCCAGCAGTTACGTCCCGACTCCCATAAACAATGAGCAGTTCTTC.

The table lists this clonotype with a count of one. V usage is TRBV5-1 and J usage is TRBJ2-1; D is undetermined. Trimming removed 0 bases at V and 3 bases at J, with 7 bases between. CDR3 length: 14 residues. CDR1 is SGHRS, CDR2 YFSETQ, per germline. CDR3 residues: CASSLGMLYNEQFF. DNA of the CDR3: TGCGCCAGCAGCTTGGGGATGCTCTACAATGAGCAGTTCTTC. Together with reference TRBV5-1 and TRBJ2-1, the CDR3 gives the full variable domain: KAGVTQTPRYLIKTRGQQVTLSCSPISGHRSVSWYQQTPGQGLQFLFEYFSETQRNKGNFPGRFSGRQFSNSRSEMNVSTLELGDSALYLCASSLGMLYNEQFFGPGTRLTVL.

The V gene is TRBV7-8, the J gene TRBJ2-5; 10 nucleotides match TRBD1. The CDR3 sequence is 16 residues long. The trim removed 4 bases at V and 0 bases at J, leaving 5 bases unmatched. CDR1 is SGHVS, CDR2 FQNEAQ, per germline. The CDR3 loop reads CASSSMDRGNQETQYF. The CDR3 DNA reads TGTGCCAGCAGCTCTATGGACAGGGGGAACCAAGAGACCCAGTACTTC.

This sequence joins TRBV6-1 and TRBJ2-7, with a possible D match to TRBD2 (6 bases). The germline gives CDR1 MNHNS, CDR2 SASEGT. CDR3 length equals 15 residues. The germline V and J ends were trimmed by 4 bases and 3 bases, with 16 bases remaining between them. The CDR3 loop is CASSVDPRGGYEQYF. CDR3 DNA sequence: TGTGCCAGCAGTGTGGACCCCCGGGGAGGCTACGAGCAGTACTTC.

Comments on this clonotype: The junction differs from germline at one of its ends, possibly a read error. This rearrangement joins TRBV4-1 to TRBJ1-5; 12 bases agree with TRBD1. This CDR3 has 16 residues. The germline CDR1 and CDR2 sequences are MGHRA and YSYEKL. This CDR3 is CASNQGGQGANQPQHF. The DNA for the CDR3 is TGCGCCAGCAACCAAGGGGGACAGGGGGCGAATCAGCCCCAGCATTTT.

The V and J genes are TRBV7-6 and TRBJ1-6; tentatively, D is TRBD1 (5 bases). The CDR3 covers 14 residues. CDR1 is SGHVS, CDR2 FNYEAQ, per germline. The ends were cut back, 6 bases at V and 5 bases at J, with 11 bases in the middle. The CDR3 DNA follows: TGTGCCAGCAGTTTATCAGGGAATAATTCACCCCTCCACTTT. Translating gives CASSLSGNNSPLHF. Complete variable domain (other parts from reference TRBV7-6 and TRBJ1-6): GAGVSQSPRYKVTKRGQDVALRCDPISGHVSLYWYRQALGQGPEFLTYFNYEAQQDKSGLPNDRFSAERPEGSISTLTIQRTEQRDSAMYRCASSLSGNNSPLHFGNGTRLTVT.

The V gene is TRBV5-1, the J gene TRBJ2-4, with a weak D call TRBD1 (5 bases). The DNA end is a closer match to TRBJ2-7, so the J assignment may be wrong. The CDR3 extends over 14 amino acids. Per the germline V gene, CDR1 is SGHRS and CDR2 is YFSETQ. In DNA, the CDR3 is TGCGCCAGCAGCTCAGCAGGGAACCTCTACGAGCAGTACTTC. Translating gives CASSSAGNLYEQYF.

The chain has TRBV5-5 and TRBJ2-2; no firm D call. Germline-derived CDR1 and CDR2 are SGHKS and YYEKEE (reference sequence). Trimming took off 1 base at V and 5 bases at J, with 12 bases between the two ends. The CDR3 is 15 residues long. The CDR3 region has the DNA TGTGCCAGCAGCTTGAGACCAGTACAGACCGGGGAGCTGTTTTTT. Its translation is CASSLRPVQTGELFF. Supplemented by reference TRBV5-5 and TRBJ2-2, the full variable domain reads DAGVTQSPTHLIKTRGQQVTLRCSPISGHKSVSWYQQVLGQGPQFIFQYYEKEERGRGNFPDRFSARQFPNYSSELNVNALLLGDSALYLCASSLRPVQTGELFFGEGSRLTVL.

CDR3 nucleotide sequence: TGTGCCAGCAGTTTATACCTTAGCGACTCATTACTCTCCTACGAGCAGTACTTC. Amino acid sequence: CASSLYLSDSLLSYEQYF. The J gene is TRBJ2-7, the V gene TRBV27; a possible D gene is TRBD2 (5 bases). This CDR3 has 18 amino acids. CDR1 is MNHEY and CDR2 is SMNVEV in the germline V gene (reference sequence). The V gene lost 1 base and the J gene lost 0 bases, with 19 bases spanning the gap.

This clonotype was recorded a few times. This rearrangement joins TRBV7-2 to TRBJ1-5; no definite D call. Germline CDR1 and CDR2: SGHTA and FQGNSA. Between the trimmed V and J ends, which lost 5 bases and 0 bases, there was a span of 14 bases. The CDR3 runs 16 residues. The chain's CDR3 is CASSLGNGYSNQPQHF. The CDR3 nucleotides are TGTGCCAGCAGCCTCGGGAACGGGTATAGCAATCAGCCCCAGCATTTT.

CDR3 DNA: TGCGCCAGCAGCGCCAGGGACTACAATGAGCAGTTCTTC. It specifies CASSARDYNEQFF. The rearrangement joins TRBV5-1 to TRBJ2-1, with D maybe TRBD1 (5 bases). CDR3 length equals 13 residues. Germline loops: CDR1 SGHRS, CDR2 YFSETQ. Trimming removed 4 bases from V and 3 bases from J, with 8 bases in between. Combining the CDR3 with reference TRBV5-1 and TRBJ2-1 gives the whole variable domain KAGVTQTPRYLIKTRGQQVTLSCSPISGHRSVSWYQQTPGQGLQFLFEYFSETQRNKGNFPGRFSGRQFSNSRSEMNVSTLELGDSALYLCASSARDYNEQFFGPGTRLTVL.

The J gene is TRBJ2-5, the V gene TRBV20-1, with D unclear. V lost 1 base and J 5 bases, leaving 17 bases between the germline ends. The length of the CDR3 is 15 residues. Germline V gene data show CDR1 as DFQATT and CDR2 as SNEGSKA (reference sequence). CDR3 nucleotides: TGCAGTGCTAGAGGATCTCCCGAGCAGTGGGAGACCCAGTACTTC. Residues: CSARGSPEQWETQYF.

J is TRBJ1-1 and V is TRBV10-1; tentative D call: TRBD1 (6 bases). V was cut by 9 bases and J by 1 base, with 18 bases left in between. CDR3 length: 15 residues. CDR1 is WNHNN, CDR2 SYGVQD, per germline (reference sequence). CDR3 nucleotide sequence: TGCGCCAGTCTGACACCCGGGACACAGAACACTGAAGCTTTCTTT. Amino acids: CASLTPGTQNTEAFF.

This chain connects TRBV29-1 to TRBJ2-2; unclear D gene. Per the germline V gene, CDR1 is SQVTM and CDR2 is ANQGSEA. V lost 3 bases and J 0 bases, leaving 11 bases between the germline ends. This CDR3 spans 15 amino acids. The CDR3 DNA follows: TGCAGCGTTGAGGGCACGAGGACGAACACCGGGGAGCTGTTTTTT. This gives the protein CSVEGTRTNTGELFF.

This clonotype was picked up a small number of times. The CDR3 DNA reads TGCAGTGCTAGGAAAACCACAGGGACCTATAACACCGGGGAGCTGTTTTTT. Residues: CSARKTTGTYNTGELFF. This chain uses TRBV20-1 with TRBJ2-2; the D gene is possibly TRBD1 (6 bases). V dropped 3 bases and J dropped 2 bases, with 19 bases sitting between them. Germline CDR1 and CDR2: DFQATT and SNEGSKA (reference sequence). The CDR3 has 17 amino acids.